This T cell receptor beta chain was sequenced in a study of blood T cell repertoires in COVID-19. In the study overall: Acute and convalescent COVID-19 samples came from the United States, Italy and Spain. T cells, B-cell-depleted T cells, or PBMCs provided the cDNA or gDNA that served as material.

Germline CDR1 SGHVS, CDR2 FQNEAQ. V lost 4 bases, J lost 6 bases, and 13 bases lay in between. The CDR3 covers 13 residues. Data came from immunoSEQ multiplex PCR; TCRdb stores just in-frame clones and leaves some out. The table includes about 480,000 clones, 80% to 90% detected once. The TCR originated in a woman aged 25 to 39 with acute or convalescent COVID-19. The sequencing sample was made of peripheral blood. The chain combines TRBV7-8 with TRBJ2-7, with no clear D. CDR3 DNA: TGTGCCAGCAGCTACCCAAACAGTGGCGAGCAGTACTTC. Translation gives CASSYPNSGEQYF.